This T cell receptor beta chain was captured by sequencing in a study of CD4+ T cells in melanoma. General observations from the study: A reported correlation linked neoantigen-specific CD4+ T cells to CD8+, macrophage and B cell function. In melanoma, neoantigen-specific CD4+ T cells reportedly differed in differentiation state.

The protocol was immunoSEQ multiplex PCR, while the TCRdb copy is restricted to in-frame clones and leaves out a portion. The sample records 9,600 or so clones, around four fifths being singletons. This clone was observed a single time. Its antigen remains unknown. The CDR3 has 14 amino acids. The germline V gene encodes CDR1 GTSNPN and CDR2 SVGIG (reference sequence). The germline V and J ends were trimmed by 3 bases and 7 bases, with 16 bases remaining between them. This clonotype originated in a human donor with melanoma. The chain is built from TRBV30 and TRBJ1-3; weak D call: TRBD1 (6 bases). Input material: cells from a culture (not recorded whether cultured in vitro). The CDR3, as DNA: TGTGCCTGGAGGGAAACAGGGTCCCGGAACACCATATATTTT. Its protein is CAWRETGSRNTIYF.